This T cell receptor beta chain was recorded in a study of T cell changes during pregnancy in multiple sclerosis. Trimming left V 3 bases short and J 2 bases short, with 9 bases between. In germline, CDR1 is SGHRS, CDR2 YFSETQ. The CDR3 has 13 residues. Clones were read by immunoSEQ multiplex PCR, and TCRdb kept only the in-frame ones, dropping some. This table holds about 77,000 clones, about 91% found once. The chain has TRBV5-1 and TRBJ2-7; tentatively, D is TRBD1 (6 bases). This TCR came from a female donor with multiple sclerosis, enrolled in a pregnancy study. Specimen: peripheral blood, collected before pregnancy. CDR3 sequence: CASSSGTTYEQYF. Here the CDR3 DNA reads TGCGCCAGCAGCTCCGGGACAACCTACGAGCAGTACTTC.